These 10 T cell receptor beta chains were sequenced from one sample in a study of siplizumab effects on memory and regulatory T cells (dated by TCRdb to the late 2010s). Preparation of the library involved the immunoSEQ multiplex PCR assay. The table was pulled from immuneACCESS by TCRdb, which kept in-frame rearrangements only. Such tables lose some clones; where checked, under half of the loss comes from unresolved V genes, and the rest has no known cause. Present in this sample are about 82,000 clones, roughly 86% of which were seen just once. Around 1.4% of the sample is held by the ten biggest clonotypes. The sample comprised Tregs sorted from blood. Receptors were obtained from a human donor in good health.

This chain links TRBV19 with TRBJ2-7; 8 bases are a match to TRBD1. V shed 5 bases, J shed 2 bases, and the junction held 5 bases outside the gene matches. The CDR3 covers 14 residues. CDR1 and CDR2 (germline): LNHDA, SQIVND (reference sequence). The CDR3 DNA reads as TGTGCCAGTAGTTGGGCAGGGGGCCCCTACGAGCAGTACTTC. Its translation is CASSWAGGPYEQYF.

The chain joins TRBV19 to TRBJ2-1, with D possibly being TRBD1 (6 bases). Per the germline V gene, CDR1 is LNHDA and CDR2 is SQIVND (reference sequence). The CDR3 spans 14 residues. V was shortened by 9 bases and J by 3 bases, with 15 bases between the two germline ends. DNA of the CDR3: TGTGCCAGGGGAACAGGGTTTCGCTACAATGAGCAGTTCTTC. Its translation: CARGTGFRYNEQFF.

V usage is TRBV5-6 and J usage is TRBJ1-3; weak D call: TRBD1 (6 bases). Germline CDR1 reads SGHDT; CDR2 reads YYEEEE. V lost 4 bases and J lost 3, with 8 bases in between. This CDR3 is 13 amino acids long. The CDR3 coding sequence is TGTGCCAGCAGCCAGGGGAATGGAAACACCATATATTTT. Translation: CASSQGNGNTIYF.

This clone appeared a single time. CDR3 sequence reads: CASRPSGSSYNEQFF. The DNA for the CDR3 is TGTGCCAGCAGGCCTAGCGGGAGCTCCTACAATGAGCAGTTCTTC. The chain is built from TRBV6-5 and TRBJ2-1; 10 bases line up with TRBD2. There are 15 residues in the CDR3. V shed 6 bases, J shed 0 bases, and the junction held 2 bases outside the gene matches. The V gene's germline CDR1 is MNHEY and CDR2 SVGAGI.

The chain uses TRBV2 and TRBJ1-3; D not resolved. Trimming pared 4 bases from V and 1 base from J, leaving 8 bases between. The CDR3 extends over 14 amino acids. Germline lookup yields CDR1 SNHLY and CDR2 FYNNEI. The CDR3 sequence: CASSVTLSGNTIYF. The DNA for the CDR3 is TGTGCCAGCAGTGTGACACTTTCTGGAAACACCATATATTTT.

V gene TRBV7-9 combines with J gene TRBJ2-2; no firm D call. Germline CDR1 is SEHNR and CDR2 is FQNEAQ (reference sequence). The CDR3 has 12 amino acids. V lost 1 base and J lost 7, with 4 bases in between. The CDR3 region has the DNA TGTGCCAGCAGCTTAGTGGACGGGGAGCTGTTTTTT. Its protein is CASSLVDGELFF.

This clone has only a few counts. The J gene is TRBJ2-1, the V gene TRBV5-1, with 9 bases aligning to TRBD2. In germline, CDR1 is SGHRS, CDR2 YFSETQ. This CDR3 comprises 15 residues. J gave up 0 bases and V 3 bases, and 1 base lay outside the gene matches. CDR3 coding DNA: TGCGCCAGCAGCTCAGCGGGGGGCTCCTACAATGAGCAGTTCTTC. Protein sequence: CASSSAGGSYNEQFF.

The chain combines TRBV5-5 with TRBJ2-7; TRBD2 might be the D (6 bases). There are 14 residues in the CDR3. V lost 4 bases, J lost 2 bases, and 13 bases lay in between. Germline CDR1 is SGHKS and CDR2 is YYEKEE (reference sequence). CDR3 DNA sequence: TGTGCCAGCAGCCATAGCGGTACCGCCTACGAGCAGTACTTC. It specifies CASSHSGTAYEQYF.

The chain employs TRBV5-7 and TRBJ2-5, with 8 bases identical to TRBD2. TRBV5-7 is an open reading frame, and its role is uncertain. Unmatched junction bases numbered 10, after V lost 5 bases and J lost 1 base. The CDR3 spans 16 residues. The CDR3: CASRMLAGLSQETQYF. The CDR3 DNA reads as TGTGCCAGCAGGATGTTAGCGGGGTTATCCCAAGAGACCCAGTACTTC.

The sample holds one count of this clone. This chain connects TRBV6-5 to TRBJ2-1; 9 bases align to TRBD2. CDR1 and CDR2 (germline): MNHEY, SVGAGI. With V trimmed by 6 bases and J by 6 bases, 6 bases remained unmatched. The CDR3 extends over 14 amino acids. The CDR3 reads CASRLAGAFNEQFF. For the CDR3, the DNA is TGTGCCAGCAGGTTAGCGGGGGCTTTCAATGAGCAGTTCTTC.